These T cell receptor beta chains were read from a single sample in a study of T cell changes during pregnancy in multiple sclerosis. Clones were read by immunoSEQ multiplex PCR, and TCRdb kept only the in-frame ones, dropping some. The profile shows 25,000 to 35,000 clones, 85% to 90% of them singletons. The specimen was CD4+ T cells from peripheral blood mononuclear cells, collected in the first trimester of pregnancy. The receptors stem from a female donor in good health, enrolled as a control in a pregnancy study. CDR3s include the opening cysteine and the closing phenylalanine or tryptophan. Fields, in order: J gene, V gene, CDR3 length, clone size, D gene, CDR3 protein, CDR3 DNA. D genes are given only for firm matches. Size is stated for part of the rows, as once, few or many counts, or as a class when the clone is expanded.

j_gene: TRBJ1-4
v_gene: TRBV5-4
len: 12
abundance: NA
d_gene: NA
CDR3aa: CASSLGGEKLFF
CDR3nt: TGTGCCAGCAGCTTGGGCGGTGAAAAACTGTTTTTT

j_gene: TRBJ2-7
v_gene: TRBV7-8
len: 15
abundance: NA
d_gene: TRBD1
CDR3aa: CASSLMGQGGYEQYF
CDR3nt: TGTGCCAGCAGCTTAATGGGACAGGGGGGATACGAGCAGTACTTC

j_gene: TRBJ2-1
v_gene: TRBV14
len: 15
abundance: NA
d_gene: NA
CDR3aa: CASSRVEPIDNEQFF
CDR3nt: TGTGCCAGCAGTCGGGTCGAGCCAATAGACAATGAGCAGTTCTTC

j_gene: TRBJ1-2
v_gene: TRBV10-3
len: 11
abundance: NA
d_gene: TRBD1
CDR3aa: CAIRGGRDSRF
CDR3nt: TGTGCCATCAGGGGAGGACGGGACAGCAGGTTC

j_gene: TRBJ2-7
v_gene: TRBV15
len: 13
abundance: NA
d_gene: NA
CDR3aa: CATSRDRGYEQYF
CDR3nt: TGTGCCACCAGCAGAGATCGAGGGTACGAGCAGTACTTC

j_gene: TRBJ1-1
v_gene: TRBV6-1
len: 18
abundance: NA
d_gene: NA
CDR3aa: CASSAPPGGRFVNTEAFF
CDR3nt: TGTGCCAGCAGTGCCCCTCCGGGGGGCAGATTCGTGAACACTGAAGCTTTCTTT

j_gene: TRBJ2-3
v_gene: TRBV19
len: 17
abundance: NA
d_gene: TRBD2
CDR3aa: CASSPDTSGGSTDTQYF
CDR3nt: TGTGCCAGTAGTCCTGACACTAGCGGGGGGAGCACAGATACGCAGTATTTT

j_gene: TRBJ2-2
v_gene: TRBV5-1
len: 17
abundance: once
d_gene: TRBD1
CDR3aa: CASSLVAGGLNTGELFF
CDR3nt: TGCGCCAGCAGCTTGGTGGCAGGGGGCTTGAACACCGGGGAGCTGTTTTTT

j_gene: TRBJ2-7
v_gene: TRBV6-5
len: 14
abundance: NA
d_gene: TRBD1
CDR3aa: CASSYHRGNYEQYF
CDR3nt: TGTGCCAGCAGTTACCACAGGGGGAATTACGAGCAGTACTTC

j_gene: TRBJ1-5
v_gene: TRBV10-3
len: 15
abundance: NA
d_gene: TRBD1
CDR3aa: CASRTGGLSNQPQHF
CDR3nt: TGTGCCTCCAGGACAGGAGGACTTAGCAATCAGCCCCAGCATTTT

j_gene: TRBJ1-2
v_gene: TRBV28
len: 13
abundance: NA
d_gene: TRBD1
CDR3aa: CASLGQGMGGYTF
CDR3nt: TGTGCCAGTCTAGGACAGGGGATGGGTGGCTACACCTTC

j_gene: TRBJ1-1
v_gene: TRBV7-9
len: 13
abundance: NA
d_gene: NA
CDR3aa: CASSPGGQALAFF
CDR3nt: TGTGCCAGCAGTCCAGGCGGGCAGGCTCTGGCTTTCTTT

j_gene: TRBJ2-3
v_gene: TRBV5-8
len: 17
abundance: NA
d_gene: TRBD2
CDR3aa: CASSLSTGGGGTDTQYF
CDR3nt: TGTGCCAGCAGCTTGTCGACCGGCGGGGGGGGCACAGATACGCAGTATTTT

j_gene: TRBJ2-7
v_gene: TRBV28
len: 15
abundance: NA
d_gene: NA
CDR3aa: CASSFQSLDPYEQYF
CDR3nt: TGTGCCAGCAGTTTCCAGAGTCTAGATCCCTACGAGCAGTACTTC

j_gene: TRBJ2-2
v_gene: TRBV4-1
len: 15
abundance: NA
d_gene: NA
CDR3aa: CASKDSATGTGELFF
CDR3nt: TGCGCCAGCAAGGACAGCGCCACGGGCACCGGGGAGCTGTTTTTT

j_gene: TRBJ1-2
v_gene: TRBV6-1
len: 14
abundance: NA
d_gene: NA
CDR3aa: CASSDEWRRGGYTF
CDR3nt: TGTGCCAGCAGTGATGAGTGGAGAAGAGGTGGCTACACCTTC

j_gene: TRBJ2-3
v_gene: TRBV4-1
len: 16
abundance: NA
d_gene: TRBD1
CDR3aa: CASSTRQGTSTDTQYF
CDR3nt: TGCGCCAGCAGCACACGACAGGGGACAAGCACAGATACGCAGTATTTT

j_gene: TRBJ2-7
v_gene: TRBV28
len: 16
abundance: few
d_gene: TRBD2
CDR3aa: CASRRTSGILSYEQYF
CDR3nt: TGTGCCAGCAGGAGGACTAGCGGGATTCTCTCCTACGAGCAGTACTTC

j_gene: TRBJ2-7
v_gene: TRBV7-2
len: 14
abundance: NA
d_gene: TRBD2
CDR3aa: CASSTDGGKKTQYF
CDR3nt: TGTGCCAGCAGCACAGACGGGGGGAAGAAGACGCAGTACTTC

j_gene: TRBJ2-7
v_gene: TRBV19
len: 14
abundance: NA
d_gene: TRBD2
CDR3aa: CASSSGRVSYEQYF
CDR3nt: TGTGCCAGTAGTAGCGGGAGGGTCTCCTACGAGCAGTACTTC

j_gene: TRBJ1-6
v_gene: TRBV7-2
len: 15
abundance: NA
d_gene: TRBD1
CDR3aa: CASSWGQANNSPLHF
CDR3nt: TGTGCCAGCAGCTGGGGACAGGCGAACAATTCACCCCTCCACTTT

j_gene: TRBJ1-1
v_gene: TRBV18
len: 17
abundance: medium-sized
d_gene: TRBD1
CDR3aa: CASSPRARQGLGTEAFF
CDR3nt: TGTGCCAGCTCACCACGGGCGAGACAGGGGTTGGGCACTGAAGCTTTCTTT

j_gene: TRBJ1-2
v_gene: TRBV19
len: 13
abundance: NA
d_gene: NA
CDR3aa: CASSIGQYYGYTF
CDR3nt: TGTGCCAGTAGTATAGGGCAGTACTATGGCTACACCTTC

j_gene: TRBJ2-1
v_gene: TRBV7-3
len: 16
abundance: NA
d_gene: TRBD2
CDR3aa: CASSLNPGPGGNEQFF
CDR3nt: TGTGCCAGCAGCTTAAACCCGGGCCCGGGAGGCAATGAGCAGTTCTTC

j_gene: TRBJ2-3
v_gene: TRBV18
len: 16
abundance: NA
d_gene: TRBD1
CDR3aa: CASSAGTGFRTDTQYF
CDR3nt: TGTGCCAGCTCAGCCGGGACAGGGTTCAGAACAGATACGCAGTATTTT

j_gene: TRBJ1-5
v_gene: TRBV5-6
len: 15
abundance: NA
d_gene: NA
CDR3aa: CASSLSGASRKPQHF
CDR3nt: TGTGCCAGCAGCTTGTCAGGGGCCTCTCGGAAGCCCCAGCATTTT

j_gene: TRBJ1-5
v_gene: TRBV27
len: 15
abundance: NA
d_gene: TRBD1
CDR3aa: CASSRGTGDNQPQHF
CDR3nt: TGTGCCAGCAGTCGCGGGACAGGGGACAATCAGCCCCAGCATTTT

j_gene: TRBJ2-4
v_gene: TRBV27
len: 15
abundance: NA
d_gene: NA
CDR3aa: CASSSQGVPKNIQYF
CDR3nt: TGTGCCAGCAGTTCACAGGGTGTCCCCAAAAACATTCAGTACTTC

j_gene: TRBJ2-1
v_gene: TRBV7-3
len: 15
abundance: NA
d_gene: NA
CDR3aa: CASSLSGSSNNEQFF
CDR3nt: TGTGCCAGCAGCTTATCCGGGAGTTCCAACAATGAGCAGTTCTTC

j_gene: TRBJ1-1
v_gene: TRBV6-6
len: 14
abundance: NA
d_gene: TRBD1
CDR3aa: CASSYRGRFTEAFF
CDR3nt: TGTGCCAGCAGTTACAGGGGGCGTTTCACTGAAGCTTTCTTT

j_gene: TRBJ2-1
v_gene: TRBV7-2
len: 14
abundance: NA
d_gene: NA
CDR3aa: CASGRGLSYNEQFF
CDR3nt: TGTGCCAGCGGTCGCGGTTTGTCCTACAATGAGCAGTTCTTC

j_gene: TRBJ1-4
v_gene: TRBV25-1
len: 14
abundance: NA
d_gene: NA
CDR3aa: CASSEAGPNEKLFF
CDR3nt: TGTGCCAGCAGTGAAGCAGGCCCTAATGAAAAACTGTTTTTT

j_gene: TRBJ2-7
v_gene: TRBV5-4
len: 14
abundance: NA
d_gene: NA
CDR3aa: CASSLAASADEQYF
CDR3nt: TGTGCCAGCAGCTTGGCCGCTAGCGCGGACGAGCAGTACTTC

j_gene: TRBJ2-7
v_gene: TRBV6-6
len: 13
abundance: NA
d_gene: NA
CDR3aa: CASRPDSLGEQYF
CDR3nt: TGTGCCAGCAGACCCGACAGTCTGGGTGAGCAGTACTTC

j_gene: TRBJ2-7
v_gene: TRBV4-1
len: 15
abundance: NA
d_gene: NA
CDR3aa: CASSHPVLGGREQYF
CDR3nt: TGCGCCAGCAGCCACCCCGTGCTAGGGGGTCGCGAGCAGTACTTC

j_gene: TRBJ1-5
v_gene: TRBV11-2
len: 16
abundance: NA
d_gene: NA
CDR3aa: CASSLGLQGFGQPQHF
CDR3nt: TGTGCCAGCAGCTTAGGTCTACAGGGTTTCGGTCAGCCCCAGCATTTT

j_gene: TRBJ2-7
v_gene: TRBV19
len: 15
abundance: NA
d_gene: TRBD1
CDR3aa: CASSMRDRGVSEQYF
CDR3nt: TGTGCCAGTAGTATGAGAGACAGGGGGGTCTCCGAGCAGTACTTC

j_gene: TRBJ2-7
v_gene: TRBV7-9
len: 14
abundance: NA
d_gene: TRBD2
CDR3aa: CASSLSGRAYEQYF
CDR3nt: TGTGCCAGCAGCCTTAGCGGGAGGGCCTACGAGCAGTACTTC

j_gene: TRBJ2-3
v_gene: TRBV27
len: 19
abundance: NA
d_gene: TRBD2
CDR3aa: CASSLIGLAGRINTDTQYF
CDR3nt: TGTGCCAGCAGTTTGATTGGTCTAGCGGGAAGGATAAACACAGATACGCAGTATTTT

j_gene: TRBJ1-2
v_gene: TRBV28
len: 16
abundance: NA
d_gene: TRBD1
CDR3aa: CASWMFDRVGNRGYTF
CDR3nt: TGTGCCAGCTGGATGTTCGACAGGGTAGGCAATCGGGGCTACACCTTC

j_gene: TRBJ2-1
v_gene: TRBV9
len: 15
abundance: once
d_gene: TRBD2
CDR3aa: CASSALADSYNEQFF
CDR3nt: TGTGCCAGCAGCGCCCTAGCGGACTCCTACAATGAGCAGTTCTTC

j_gene: TRBJ2-3
v_gene: TRBV10-2
len: 13
abundance: NA
d_gene: TRBD1
CDR3aa: CASSVYRGDTQYF
CDR3nt: TGCGCCAGCAGTGTATACAGGGGCGATACGCAGTATTTT

j_gene: TRBJ2-1
v_gene: TRBV28
len: 15
abundance: NA
d_gene: TRBD2
CDR3aa: CASTLTSGSYNEQFF
CDR3nt: TGTGCCAGCACCCTGACTAGCGGCTCCTACAATGAGCAGTTCTTC

j_gene: TRBJ2-5
v_gene: TRBV25-1
len: 15
abundance: NA
d_gene: NA
CDR3aa: CASSARTAREETQYF
CDR3nt: TGTGCCAGCAGTGCCCGGACAGCGAGGGAAGAGACCCAGTACTTC

j_gene: TRBJ1-1
v_gene: TRBV30
len: 11
abundance: NA
d_gene: NA
CDR3aa: CAWSQDTEAFF
CDR3nt: TGTGCCTGGAGCCAGGACACTGAAGCTTTCTTT

j_gene: TRBJ2-5
v_gene: TRBV5-6
len: 11
abundance: NA
d_gene: NA
CDR3aa: CASSRGGTQYF
CDR3nt: TGTGCCAGCAGCCGCGGAGGGACCCAGTACTTC

j_gene: TRBJ2-7
v_gene: TRBV7-9
len: 14
abundance: NA
d_gene: NA
CDR3aa: CASSSFSRGGEQYF
CDR3nt: TGTGCCAGCAGCTCCTTCTCCCGGGGAGGCGAGCAGTACTTC

j_gene: TRBJ1-4
v_gene: TRBV6-5
len: 15
abundance: once
d_gene: NA
CDR3aa: CASRNTPLANEKLFF
CDR3nt: TGTGCCAGCAGGAACACCCCGCTAGCTAATGAAAAACTGTTTTTT

j_gene: TRBJ2-1
v_gene: TRBV11-2
len: 14
abundance: few
d_gene: TRBD2
CDR3aa: CASSFSGRGNEQFF
CDR3nt: TGTGCCAGCAGCTTCAGCGGGAGGGGGAATGAGCAGTTCTTC

j_gene: TRBJ1-3
v_gene: TRBV28
len: 15
abundance: NA
d_gene: NA
CDR3aa: CASVKGHFSGNTIYF
CDR3nt: TGTGCCAGCGTCAAGGGACATTTCTCTGGAAACACCATATATTTT

j_gene: TRBJ2-7
v_gene: TRBV5-6
len: 16
abundance: NA
d_gene: TRBD2
CDR3aa: CASSWGKASGTLGQYF
CDR3nt: TGTGCCAGCAGCTGGGGAAAGGCTAGCGGGACCTTGGGGCAGTACTTC

j_gene: TRBJ1-2
v_gene: TRBV9
len: 14
abundance: once
d_gene: NA
CDR3aa: CASSEKAVNYGYTF
CDR3nt: TGTGCCAGCAGCGAAAAAGCCGTTAACTATGGCTACACCTTC

j_gene: TRBJ1-2
v_gene: TRBV28
len: 13
abundance: NA
d_gene: NA
CDR3aa: CASSYKGQGGYTF
CDR3nt: TGTGCCAGCAGTTATAAGGGGCAGGGTGGCTACACCTTC

j_gene: TRBJ2-2
v_gene: TRBV27
len: 13
abundance: NA
d_gene: TRBD1
CDR3aa: CASRQGFTGELFF
CDR3nt: TGTGCCAGCAGACAGGGGTTCACCGGGGAGCTGTTTTTT

j_gene: TRBJ1-2
v_gene: TRBV28
len: 12
abundance: NA
d_gene: NA
CDR3aa: CASSIGQYGYTF
CDR3nt: TGTGCCAGCAGTATCGGACAGTATGGCTACACCTTC